Below, one T cell receptor (beta chain) is given with its context. In germline, CDR1 is SQVTM, CDR2 ANQGSEA. Trimming stripped 2 bases from V and 0 bases from J, with 6 bases between. CDR3 size: 13 residues. Sequencing used immunoSEQ multiplex PCR; TCRdb keeps in-frame clones, though not all of them. The data hold around 62,000 clones, with roughly 98% observed a single time. The record originates from a study of technical replicates of blood from a few donors. The specimen was T cells isolated from PBMCs. The chain links TRBV29-1 to TRBJ2-3; tentatively, D is TRBD1 (5 bases). The receptor was derived from a human donor in good health. CDR3 loop: CSVERGSTDTQYF. DNA of the CDR3: TGCAGCGTTGAAAGGGGCAGCACAGATACGCAGTATTTT.